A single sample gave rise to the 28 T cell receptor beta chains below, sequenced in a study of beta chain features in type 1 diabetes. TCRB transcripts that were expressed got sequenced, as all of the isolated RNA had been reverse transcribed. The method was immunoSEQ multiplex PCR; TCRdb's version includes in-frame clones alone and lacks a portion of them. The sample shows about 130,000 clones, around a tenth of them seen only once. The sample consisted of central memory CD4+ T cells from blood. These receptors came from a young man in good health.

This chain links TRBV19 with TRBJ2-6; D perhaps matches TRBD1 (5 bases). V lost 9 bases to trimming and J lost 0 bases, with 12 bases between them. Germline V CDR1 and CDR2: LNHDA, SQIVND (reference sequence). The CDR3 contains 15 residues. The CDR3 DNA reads TGTGCCAGCACACAGGCCAGCTCTGGGGCCAACGTCCTGACTTTC. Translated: CASTQASSGANVLTF.

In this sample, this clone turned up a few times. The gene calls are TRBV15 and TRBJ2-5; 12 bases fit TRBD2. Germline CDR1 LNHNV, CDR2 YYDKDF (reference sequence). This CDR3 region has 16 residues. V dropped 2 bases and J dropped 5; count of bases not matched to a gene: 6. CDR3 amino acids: CATSRRTSGVGETQYF. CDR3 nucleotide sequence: TGTGCCACCAGCAGAAGGACTAGCGGGGTTGGGGAGACCCAGTACTTC.

CDR3 nucleotides: TGTGCCAGCAGCTCCCGACAGGGGGGTTACGAGCAGTACTTC. Amino acids: CASSSRQGGYEQYF. The genes are TRBV11-2 and TRBJ2-7; 9 bases align to TRBD1. CDR3 size: 14 residues. Germline V gene lookup returns CDR1 SGHAT and CDR2 FQNNGV. V lost 4 bases, J lost 4 bases, and 5 bases stayed unmatched.

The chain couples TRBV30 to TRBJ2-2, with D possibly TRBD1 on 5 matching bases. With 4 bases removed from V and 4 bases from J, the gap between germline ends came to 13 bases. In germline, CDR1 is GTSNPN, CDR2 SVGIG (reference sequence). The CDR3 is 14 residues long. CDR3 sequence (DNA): TGTGCCTGGACCCTGGGGCAGACCACCGGGGAGCTGTTTTTT. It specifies CAWTLGQTTGELFF.

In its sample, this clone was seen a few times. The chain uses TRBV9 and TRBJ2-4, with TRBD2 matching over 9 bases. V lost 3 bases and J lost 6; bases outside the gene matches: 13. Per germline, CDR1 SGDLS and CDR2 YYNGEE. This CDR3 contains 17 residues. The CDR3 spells CASSGSRRLAGLNIQYF. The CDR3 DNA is TGTGCCAGCAGCGGCTCCCGGAGGCTAGCGGGGTTAAACATTCAGTACTTC.

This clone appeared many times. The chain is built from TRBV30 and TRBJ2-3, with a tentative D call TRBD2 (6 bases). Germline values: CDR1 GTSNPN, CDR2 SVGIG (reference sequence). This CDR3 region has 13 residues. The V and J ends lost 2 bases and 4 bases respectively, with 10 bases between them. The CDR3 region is CAWSRAGADTQYF. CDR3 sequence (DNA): TGTGCCTGGAGTCGAGCGGGCGCAGATACGCAGTATTTT.

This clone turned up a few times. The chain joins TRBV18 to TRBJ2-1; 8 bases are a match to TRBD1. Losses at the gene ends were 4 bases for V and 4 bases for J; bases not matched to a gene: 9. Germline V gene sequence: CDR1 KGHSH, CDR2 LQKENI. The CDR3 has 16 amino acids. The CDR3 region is CASSRDRGRGYNEQFF. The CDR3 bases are TGTGCCAGCTCACGAGACAGGGGAAGGGGTTACAATGAGCAGTTCTTC. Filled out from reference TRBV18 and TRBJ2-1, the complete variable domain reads NAGVMQNPRHLVRRRGQEARLRCSPMKGHSHVYWYRQLPEEGLKFMVYLQKENIIDESGMPKERFSAEFPKEGPSILRIQQVVRGDSAAYFCASSRDRGRGYNEQFFGPGTRLTVL.

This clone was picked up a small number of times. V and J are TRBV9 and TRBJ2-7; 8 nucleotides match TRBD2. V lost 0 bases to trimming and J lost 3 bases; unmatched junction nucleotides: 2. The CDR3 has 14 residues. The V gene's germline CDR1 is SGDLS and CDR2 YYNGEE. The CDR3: CASSVAGGYYEQYF. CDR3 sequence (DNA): TGTGCCAGCAGCGTAGCGGGGGGGTACTACGAGCAGTACTTC.

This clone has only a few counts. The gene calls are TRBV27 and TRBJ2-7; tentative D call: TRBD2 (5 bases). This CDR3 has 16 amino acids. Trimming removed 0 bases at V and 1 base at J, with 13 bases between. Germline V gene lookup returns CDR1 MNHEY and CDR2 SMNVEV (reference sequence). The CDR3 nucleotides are TGTGCCAGCAGTTTATCGTTCTTTACGGGATCCTACGAGCAGTACTTC. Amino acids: CASSLSFFTGSYEQYF.

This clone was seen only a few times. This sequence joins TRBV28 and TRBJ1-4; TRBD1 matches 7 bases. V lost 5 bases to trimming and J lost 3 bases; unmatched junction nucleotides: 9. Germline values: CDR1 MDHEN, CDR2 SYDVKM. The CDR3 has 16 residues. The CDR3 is CASSHTGDLANEKLFF. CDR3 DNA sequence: TGTGCCAGCAGTCACACAGGGGATCTAGCTAATGAAAAACTGTTTTTT.

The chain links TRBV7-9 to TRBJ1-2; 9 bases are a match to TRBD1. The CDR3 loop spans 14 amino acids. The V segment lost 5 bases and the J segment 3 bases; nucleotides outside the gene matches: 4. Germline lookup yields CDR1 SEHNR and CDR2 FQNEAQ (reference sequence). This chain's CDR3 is CASSQGQGYYGYTF. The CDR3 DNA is TGTGCCAGCAGCCAGGGACAGGGTTACTATGGCTACACCTTC. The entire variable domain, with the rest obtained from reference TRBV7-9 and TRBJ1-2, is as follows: DTGVSQNPRHKITKRGQNVTFRCDPISEHNRLYWYRQTLGQGPEFLTYFQNEAQLEKSRLLSDRFSAERPKGSFSTLEIQRTEQGDSAMYLCASSQGQGYYGYTFGSGTRLTVV.

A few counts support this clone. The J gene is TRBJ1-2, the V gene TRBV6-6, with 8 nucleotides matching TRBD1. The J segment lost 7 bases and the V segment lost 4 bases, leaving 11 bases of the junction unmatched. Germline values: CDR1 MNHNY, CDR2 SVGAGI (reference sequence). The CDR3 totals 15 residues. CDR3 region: CASSSPQGAFSGYTF. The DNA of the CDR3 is TGTGCCAGCAGTTCACCTCAGGGGGCGTTTAGTGGCTACACCTTC.

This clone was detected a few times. The chain's CDR3 is CASSTDRVGYTF. The CDR3 DNA sequence: TGTGCCAGCAGCACCGACAGGGTGGGGTACACCTTC. The chain couples TRBV2 to TRBJ1-2, with 7 bases matching TRBD1. CDR3 length: 12 amino acids. With V trimmed by 6 bases and J by 11 bases, 9 bases remained unmatched. Per germline, CDR1 SNHLY and CDR2 FYNNEI.

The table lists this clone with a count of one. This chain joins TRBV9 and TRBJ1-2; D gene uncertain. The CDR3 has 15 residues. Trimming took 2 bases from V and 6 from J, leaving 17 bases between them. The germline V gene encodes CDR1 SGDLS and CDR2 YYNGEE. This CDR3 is CASSVSDSDWDGYTF. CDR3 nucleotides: TGTGCCAGCAGCGTCTCGGATTCGGACTGGGATGGCTACACCTTC.

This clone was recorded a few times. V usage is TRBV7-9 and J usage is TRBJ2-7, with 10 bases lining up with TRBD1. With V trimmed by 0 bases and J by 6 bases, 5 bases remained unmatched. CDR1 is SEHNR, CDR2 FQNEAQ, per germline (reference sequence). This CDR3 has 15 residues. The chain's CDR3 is CASSLARGTGVEQYF. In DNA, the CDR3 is TGTGCCAGCAGCTTAGCGCGGGGGACAGGGGTCGAGCAGTACTTC.

CDR3 region: CASSLQGTPNYGYTF. For the CDR3, the DNA is TGTGCCAGCAGCTTACAGGGAACCCCTAACTATGGCTACACCTTC. The J gene is TRBJ1-2, the V gene TRBV5-4, with D tentatively TRBD1 (6 bases). CDR3 size: 15 residues. Trimming took 2 bases from V and 0 from J, leaving 11 bases between them. The V gene's germline CDR1 is SGHNT and CDR2 YYREEE (reference sequence).

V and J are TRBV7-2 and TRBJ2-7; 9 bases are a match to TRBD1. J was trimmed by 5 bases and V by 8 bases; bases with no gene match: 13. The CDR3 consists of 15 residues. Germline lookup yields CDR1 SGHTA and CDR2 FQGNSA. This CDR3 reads CASSRGGQGGHEQYF. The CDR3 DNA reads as TGTGCCAGCTCTAGAGGGGGACAGGGTGGACACGAGCAGTACTTC. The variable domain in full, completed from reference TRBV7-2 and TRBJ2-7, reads GAGVSQSPSNKVTEKGKDVELRCDPISGHTALYWYRQSLGQGLEFLIYFQGNSAPDKSGLPSDRFSAERTGGSVSTLTIQRTQQEDSAVYLCASSRGGQGGHEQYFGPGTRLTVT.

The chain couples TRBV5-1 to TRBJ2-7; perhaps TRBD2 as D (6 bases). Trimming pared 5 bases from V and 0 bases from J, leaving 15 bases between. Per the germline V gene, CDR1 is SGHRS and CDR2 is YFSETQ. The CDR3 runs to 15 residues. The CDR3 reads CASSRGTPGSYEQYF. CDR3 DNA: TGCGCCAGCAGTCGAGGGACTCCCGGCTCCTACGAGCAGTACTTC.

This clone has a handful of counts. CDR3 nucleotide sequence: TGTGCCAGCAGTGAAGGGCTGACAGACGAGCAGTACTTC. It yields the protein CASSEGLTDEQYF. The V gene is TRBV25-1, the J gene TRBJ2-7, with D perhaps matching TRBD1 (5 bases). From germline, CDR1 is MGHDK and CDR2 SYGVNS. Trimming pared 2 bases from V and 5 bases from J, leaving 10 bases between. The CDR3 has 13 residues.

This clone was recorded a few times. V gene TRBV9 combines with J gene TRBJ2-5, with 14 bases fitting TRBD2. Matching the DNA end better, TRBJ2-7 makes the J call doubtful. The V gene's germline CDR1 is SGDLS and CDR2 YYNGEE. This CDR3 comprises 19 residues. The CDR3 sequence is CASSPRETSGGAFSYEQYF. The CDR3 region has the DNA TGTGCCAGCAGCCCGCGAGAGACTAGCGGGGGGGCATTTTCCTACGAGCAGTACTTC.

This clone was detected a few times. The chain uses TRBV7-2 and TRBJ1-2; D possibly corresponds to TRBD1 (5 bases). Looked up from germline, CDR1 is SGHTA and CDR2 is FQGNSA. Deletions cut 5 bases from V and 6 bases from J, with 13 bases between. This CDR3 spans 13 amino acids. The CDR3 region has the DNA TGTGCCAGCAGCCCCCGACAGCCTAATGGCTACACCTTC. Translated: CASSPRQPNGYTF.

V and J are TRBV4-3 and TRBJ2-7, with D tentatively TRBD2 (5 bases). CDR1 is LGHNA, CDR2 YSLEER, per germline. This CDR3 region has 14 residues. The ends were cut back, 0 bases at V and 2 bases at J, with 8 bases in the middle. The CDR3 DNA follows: TGCGCCAGCAGCCAAGATAAGGGAGCCTACGAGCAGTACTTC. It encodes CASSQDKGAYEQYF.

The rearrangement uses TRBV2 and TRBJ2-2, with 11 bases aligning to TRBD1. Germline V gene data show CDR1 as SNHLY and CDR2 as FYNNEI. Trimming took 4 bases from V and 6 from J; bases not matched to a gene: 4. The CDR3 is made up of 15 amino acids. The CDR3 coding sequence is TGTGCCAGCAGTGGGGACAGGGGGACGGCCGGGGAGCTGTTTTTT. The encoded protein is CASSGDRGTAGELFF.

The DNA for the CDR3 is TGTGCCAGCTCACCCCCGGGAGCGATAAGGGGAAAGACCCAGTACTTC. Its protein product is CASSPPGAIRGKTQYF. This chain links TRBV18 with TRBJ2-5, with D possibly matching TRBD2 (6 bases). Germline CDR1 reads KGHSH; CDR2 reads LQKENI. V was trimmed by 3 bases and J by 6 bases, leaving 20 bases between them. The CDR3 is 16 amino acids.

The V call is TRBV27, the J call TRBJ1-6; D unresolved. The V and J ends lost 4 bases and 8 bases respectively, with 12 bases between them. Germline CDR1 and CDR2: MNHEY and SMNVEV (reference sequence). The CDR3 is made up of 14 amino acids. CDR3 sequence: CASSSWVSDSPLHF. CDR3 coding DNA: TGTGCCAGCAGTTCATGGGTCAGCGATTCACCCCTCCACTTT.

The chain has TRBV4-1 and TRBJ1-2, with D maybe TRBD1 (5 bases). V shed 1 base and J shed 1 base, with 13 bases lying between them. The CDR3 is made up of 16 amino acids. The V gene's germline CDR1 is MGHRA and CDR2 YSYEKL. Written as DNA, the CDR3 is TGCGCCAGCAGCCAAGCCGACAGAGAGAATAACTATGGCTACACCTTC. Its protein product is CASSQADRENNYGYTF.

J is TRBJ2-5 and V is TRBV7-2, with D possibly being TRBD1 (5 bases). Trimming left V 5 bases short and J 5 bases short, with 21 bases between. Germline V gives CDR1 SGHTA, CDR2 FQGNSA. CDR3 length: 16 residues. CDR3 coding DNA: TGTGCCAGCAGCACGGCGATACAGGCCAATTCGGAGACCCAGTACTTC. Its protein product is CASSTAIQANSETQYF. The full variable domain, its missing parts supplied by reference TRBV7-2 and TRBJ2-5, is GAGVSQSPSNKVTEKGKDVELRCDPISGHTALYWYRQSLGQGLEFLIYFQGNSAPDKSGLPSDRFSAERTGGSVSTLTIQRTQQEDSAVYLCASSTAIQANSETQYFGPGTRLLVL.

The CDR3 loop is CASSSIRRTGKAGELFF. The CDR3 DNA sequence: TGTGCCAGCAGCTCTATAAGGCGGACAGGGAAGGCCGGGGAGCTGTTTTTT. The genes are TRBV7-2 and TRBJ2-2, with 8 bases lining up with TRBD1. The trim removed 4 bases at V and 6 bases at J, leaving 13 bases unmatched. This CDR3 is built from 17 residues. CDR1 and CDR2 from the germline V gene are SGHTA and FQGNSA.